This T cell receptor beta chain was documented in a study of cytomegalovirus exposure and HLA in healthy donors. To note about this clone: Its antigen is unknown.

General study results and limits: It was in a later analysis that TCR association rates were seen to vary by HLA locus, highest for DRB1 and lowest for HLA-C. There was a cluster of highly shared sequence variants that was likely a sequencing artifact.

PCR primers comprised 60 Vbeta and 13 Jbeta primers. The table came from immunoSEQ multiplex PCR; TCRdb's copy has only in-frame clones and leaves some out. The sample consists of just over 65,000 clones, approximately 80% of them appearing once. This CDR3 contains 14 residues. Losses at the gene ends were 5 bases for V and 3 bases for J; bases not matched to a gene: 7. Germline V gives CDR1 SGHAT, CDR2 FQDESV (reference sequence). This chain uses TRBV11-1 with TRBJ2-7, with 7 bases fitting TRBD2. Material for sequencing was PBMCs. The sequence was obtained from a human donor in good health. In nucleotides, the CDR3 is TGTGCCAGCAGCACTCGGGAGGTAAGCTACGAGCAGTACTTC. As protein: CASSTREVSYEQYF. Filled out from reference TRBV11-1 and TRBJ2-7, the complete variable domain reads EAEVAQSPRYKITEKSQAVAFWCDPISGHATLYWYRQILGQGPELLVQFQDESVVDDSQLPKDRFSAERLKGVDSTLKIQPAELGDSAMYLCASSTREVSYEQYFGPGTRLTVT.